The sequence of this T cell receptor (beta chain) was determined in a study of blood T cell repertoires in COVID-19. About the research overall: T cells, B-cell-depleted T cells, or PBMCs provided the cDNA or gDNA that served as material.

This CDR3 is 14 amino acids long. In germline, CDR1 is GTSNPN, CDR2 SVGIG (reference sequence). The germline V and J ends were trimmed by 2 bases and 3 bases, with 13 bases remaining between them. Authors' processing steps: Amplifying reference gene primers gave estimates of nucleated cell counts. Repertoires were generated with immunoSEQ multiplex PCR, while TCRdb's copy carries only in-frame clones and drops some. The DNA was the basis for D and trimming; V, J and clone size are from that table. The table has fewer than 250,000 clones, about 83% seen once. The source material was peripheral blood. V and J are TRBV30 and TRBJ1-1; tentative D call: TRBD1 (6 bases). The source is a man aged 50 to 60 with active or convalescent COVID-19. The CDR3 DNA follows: TGTGCCTGGAGTCACTCAACAGGGTACACTGAAGCTTTCTTT. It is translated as CAWSHSTGYTEAFF.